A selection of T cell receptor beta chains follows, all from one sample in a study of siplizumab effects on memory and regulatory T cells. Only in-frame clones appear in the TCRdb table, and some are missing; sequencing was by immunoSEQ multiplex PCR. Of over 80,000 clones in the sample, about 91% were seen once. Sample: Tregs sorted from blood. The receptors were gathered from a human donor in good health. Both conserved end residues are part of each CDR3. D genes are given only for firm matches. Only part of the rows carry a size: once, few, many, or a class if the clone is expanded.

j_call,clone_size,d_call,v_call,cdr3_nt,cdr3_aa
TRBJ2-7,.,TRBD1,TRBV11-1,TGTGCCAGCAGTGAGGACAGGGGCCCGACATACGAGCAGTACTTC,CASSEDRGPTYEQYF
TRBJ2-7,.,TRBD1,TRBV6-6,TGTGCCAGCAGTGGCAGGGGGTTCGGCGAGCAGTACTTC,CASSGRGFGEQYF
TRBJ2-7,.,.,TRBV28,TGTGCCAGCAGTCGATCCCTTTCTTACGAGCAGTACTTC,CASSRSLSYEQYF
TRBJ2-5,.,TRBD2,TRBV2,TGTGCCAGCGTAAACCGGGGGGGCCAAGAGACCCAGTACTTC,CASVNRGGQETQYF
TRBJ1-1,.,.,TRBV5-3,TGTGCCAGAAGCTTGGGGCTTGGGGGGATGAACACTGAAGCTTTCTTT,CARSLGLGGMNTEAFF
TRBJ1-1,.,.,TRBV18,TGTGCCAGCTCACCAAATCGAGGATCCCCCGGGACGGGGAACACTGAAGCTTTCTTT,CASSPNRGSPGTGNTEAFF
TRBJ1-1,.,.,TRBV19,TGTGCCAGTAGTTTCCGGGCAGGCTTGGCTGAAGCTTTCTTT,CASSFRAGLAEAFF
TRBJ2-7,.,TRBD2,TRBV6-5,TGTGCCAGCAGTTACGCGGGGGTCGAGCAGTACTTC,CASSYAGVEQYF
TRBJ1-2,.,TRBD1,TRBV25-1,TGTGCCAGCAGTGACCCCGGGACAGGGTGGTTAAGCCCCTATGGCTACACCTTC,CASSDPGTGWLSPYGYTF
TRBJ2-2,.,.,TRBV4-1,TGCGCCAGCAGCCAAGACTGGAACACCGGGGAGCTGTTTTTT,CASSQDWNTGELFF
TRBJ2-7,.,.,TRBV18,TGTGCCAGCTCACTCGACTACGAGCAGTACTTC,CASSLDYEQYF
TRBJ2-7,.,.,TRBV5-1,TGCGCCAGCAGCTTGGGACAATCCTACGAGCAGTACTTC,CASSLGQSYEQYF
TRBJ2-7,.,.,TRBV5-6,TGTGCCAGCAGCTTGTTCAGGGAGGCGGCCGAGCAGTACTTC,CASSLFREAAEQYF
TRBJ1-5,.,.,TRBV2,TGTGCCAGCACCCCGGGACGGTACAATCAGCCCCAGCATTTT,CASTPGRYNQPQHF
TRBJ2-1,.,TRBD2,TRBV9,TGTGCCAGCAGCGTAGAACCAACTAGCGGGGCCTACAATGAGCAGTTCTTC,CASSVEPTSGAYNEQFF
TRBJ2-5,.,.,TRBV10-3,TGTGCCATCAGTGATTTAAAAGGGGGGTGGGAGACCCAGTACTTC,CAISDLKGGWETQYF
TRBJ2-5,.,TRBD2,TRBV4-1,TGCGCCAGCAGCCAAGATGGCACTAGCGGGGGTCTGGAGACCCAGTACTTC,CASSQDGTSGGLETQYF
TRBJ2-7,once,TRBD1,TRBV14,TGTGCCAGCAGCCAAGTCCAGGGGGCTGGCTACGAGCAGTACTTC,CASSQVQGAGYEQYF
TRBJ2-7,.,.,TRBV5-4,TGTGCCAGCAGCTTGGGTATGGGGGCCGAGCAGTACTTC,CASSLGMGAEQYF
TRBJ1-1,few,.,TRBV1,TGCACCAGCAGCCGAGGACAGGGTAGTAAAACGGTGCCGGTGAACACTGAAGCTTTCTTT,CTSSRGQGSKTVPVNTEAFF
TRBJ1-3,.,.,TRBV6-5,TGTGCCAGCAGTTACTCGCAGGCAGCCTCTGGAAACACCATATATTTT,CASSYSQAASGNTIYF
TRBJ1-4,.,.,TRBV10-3,TGTGCCATCAGTGAGGGGCAGGCTAATGAAAAACTGTTTTTT,CAISEGQANEKLFF
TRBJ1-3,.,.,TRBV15,TGTGCCACCAGCAGTAGAGGGTCTGGAAACACCATATATTTT,CATSSRGSGNTIYF
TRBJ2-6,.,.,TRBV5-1,TGCGCCAGCAGCTTGGTCGGTCAAGGTGGGGCCAACGTCCTGACTTTC,CASSLVGQGGANVLTF
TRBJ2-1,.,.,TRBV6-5,TGTGCCAGCAGTTACCATAGGACTACGAAGGAGCAGTTCTTC,CASSYHRTTKEQFF
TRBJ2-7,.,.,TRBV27,TGTGCCAGCAGTCGCGCCCCTGAGATCTGGCAGTACTTC,CASSRAPEIWQYF
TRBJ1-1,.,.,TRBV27,TGTGCCAGCAGAAGCCTGGTAAACACTGAAGCTTTCTTT,CASRSLVNTEAFF
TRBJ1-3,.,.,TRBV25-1,TGTGCCAGCAGTGACCCAGGGCGGTCCGGAAACACCATATATTTT,CASSDPGRSGNTIYF
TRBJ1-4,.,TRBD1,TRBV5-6,TGTGCCAGCAGCCTACAGGGGGCCGGAGAAAAACTGTTTTTT,CASSLQGAGEKLFF
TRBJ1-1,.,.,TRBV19,TGTGCCAGCCGACAGAGGGGCACTGAAGCTTTCTTT,CASRQRGTEAFF
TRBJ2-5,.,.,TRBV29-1,TGCAGCGTTGGCAACGGCGGGGCCAAAGAGACCCAGTACTTC,CSVGNGGAKETQYF
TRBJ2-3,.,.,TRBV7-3,TGTGCCAGCAGCTTAAGCGGGGTTCGCACAGATACGCAGTATTTT,CASSLSGVRTDTQYF
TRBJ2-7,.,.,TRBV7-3,TGTGCCAGCAGCCGGGACCGTTATTCCTACGAGCAGTACTTC,CASSRDRYSYEQYF
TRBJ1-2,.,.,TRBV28,TGTGCCGGAAGGACACTAAACTATGGCTACACCTTC,CAGRTLNYGYTF
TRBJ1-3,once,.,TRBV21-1,TGTGCCAGCAGCCCCGGGGGCAACGGAAACACCATATATTTT,CASSPGGNGNTIYF
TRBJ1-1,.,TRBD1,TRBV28,TGTGCCAGCAGTTCACAGGGGCGCCGGTTAGCTTTCTTT,CASSSQGRRLAFF